This T cell receptor (beta chain) was captured in a study of control samples from healthy donors and cancer patients. Profiling relied on immunoSEQ multiplex PCR, and the TCRdb table lists in-frame clones only, not all of them. The sample holds roughly 120,000 clones, 91% seen once. CDR1 MNHEY and CDR2 SMNVEV come from the germline V gene (reference sequence). The CDR3 consists of 18 residues. With V trimmed by 6 bases and J by 0 bases, 10 bases remained unmatched. The chain has TRBV27 and TRBJ2-6, with TRBD1 matching 8 bases. This receptor was taken from a woman younger than 35 in good health. The specimen sequenced was blood. The CDR3 reads CASRPQGGLSSGANVLTF. In nucleotides, the CDR3 is TGTGCCAGCAGACCACAGGGGGGCCTTAGCTCTGGGGCCAACGTCCTGACTTTC.